This TCR beta chain appears in the sequencing data of a study of blood T cell repertoires in COVID-19. Per the original methods: Nucleated cell counts were estimated from reference gene primer amplification. Sequencing was performed with immunoSEQ multiplex PCR; in TCRdb, only in-frame clones are kept and a portion is missing. V and J calls and clone size are given by that table; D and trimming were obtained from the DNA. The table records fewer than 300,000 clones, approximately 91% of them present only once. The CDR3 is made up of 16 amino acids. The V gene lost 4 bases and the J gene lost 1 base, with 11 bases spanning the gap. Per the germline V gene, CDR1 is MGHRA and CDR2 is YSYEKL.

Material: PBMCs or T cells enriched from blood (not recorded which). The chain uses TRBV4-1 and TRBJ1-6, with a tentative D call TRBD1 (5 bases). The TCR originated in a middle-aged woman with acute COVID-19. This CDR3 reads CASSLGEDSYNSPLHF. In DNA form, the CDR3 reads TGCGCCAGCAGCCTAGGGGAAGATTCCTATAATTCACCCCTCCACTTT.